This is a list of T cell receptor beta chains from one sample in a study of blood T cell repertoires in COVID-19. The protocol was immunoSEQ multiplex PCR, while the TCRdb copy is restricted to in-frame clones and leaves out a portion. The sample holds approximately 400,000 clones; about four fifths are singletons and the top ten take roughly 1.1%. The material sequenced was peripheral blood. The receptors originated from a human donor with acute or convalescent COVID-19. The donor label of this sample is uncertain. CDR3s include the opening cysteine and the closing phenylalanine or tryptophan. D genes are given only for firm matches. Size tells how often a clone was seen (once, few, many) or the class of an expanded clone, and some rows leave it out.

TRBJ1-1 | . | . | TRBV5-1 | CASSLRPKDRMNTEAFF | TGCGCCAGCAGCTTGAGGCCGAAAGACAGGATGAACACTGAAGCTTTCTTT
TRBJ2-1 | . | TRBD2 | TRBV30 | CAWSVPSSGGGEQFF | TGTGCCTGGAGTGTACCGTCTAGCGGGGGAGGAGAGCAGTTCTTC
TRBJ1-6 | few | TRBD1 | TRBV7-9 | CASRRTGSNSPLHF | TGTGCCAGCAGACGGACAGGGTCTAATTCACCCCTCCACTTT
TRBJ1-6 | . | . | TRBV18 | CASSLNRDRKNNSPLHF | TGTGCCAGCTCACTCAATAGAGACAGGAAAAATAATTCACCCCTCCACTTT
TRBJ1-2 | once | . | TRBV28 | CASSLTGQGLYYGYTF | TGTGCCAGCAGTTTAACTGGGCAGGGTCTCTACTATGGCTACACCTTC
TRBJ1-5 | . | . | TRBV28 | CASSPSAGERRQPQHF | TGTGCCAGCAGTCCGTCCGCCGGGGAGCGGAGACAGCCCCAGCATTTT
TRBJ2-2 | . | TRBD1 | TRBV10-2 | CASRTGGQNTGELFF | TGCGCCAGCAGAACAGGGGGGCAGAACACCGGGGAGCTGTTTTTT
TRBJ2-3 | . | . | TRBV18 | CASSPAGVTQYF | TGTGCCAGCTCTCCGGCAGGGGTAACGCAGTATTTT
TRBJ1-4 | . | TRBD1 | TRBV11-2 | CASSLVLTGGEEKLFF | TGTGCCAGCAGCTTAGTCCTAACAGGGGGCGAGGAAAAACTGTTTTTT
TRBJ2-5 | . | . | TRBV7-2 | CASSLAAVLLETQYF | TGTGCCAGCAGCTTAGCGGCGGTTCTGCTGGAGACCCAGTACTTC